These 19 T cell receptor beta chains came from one sample sequenced in a study of blood T cell repertoires in COVID-19. TCRdb's table, derived via immunoSEQ multiplex PCR, lists solely in-frame clones and lacks some. The data show fewer than 85,000 clones, around 80% seen once. Sequenced sample: peripheral blood. Receptors were obtained from a human donor in a cohort sampled during active COVID-19.

The rearrangement uses TRBV3-1 (or the pseudogene TRBV3-2) and TRBJ2-3; 8 bases are shared with TRBD2. The ends lost 1 base at V and 6 bases at J; junction bases unmatched: 3. In germline, CDR1 is LGHDT, CDR2 YNNKEL (reference sequence). The CDR3 consists of 14 residues. CDR3 protein: CASSQGGGMDTQYF. As DNA, the CDR3 is TGTGCCAGCAGCCAAGGCGGGGGGATGGATACGCAGTATTTT.

The genes are TRBV7-2 and TRBJ2-7, with 11 bases aligning to TRBD2. V trimming: 6 bases; J trimming: 0 bases; junction bases outside the gene matches: 4. The CDR3 contains 15 residues. CDR1 and CDR2 from the germline V gene are SGHTA and FQGNSA. The CDR3: CASRPSGGSSYEQYF. Written as DNA, the CDR3 is TGTGCCAGCAGACCTAGCGGGGGGAGCTCCTACGAGCAGTACTTC.

V usage is TRBV14 and J usage is TRBJ1-1; 7 nucleotides line up with TRBD1. The CDR3 is 13 amino acids. Per germline, CDR1 SGHDN and CDR2 FVKESK. The V gene end was trimmed by 2 bases and the J gene end by 4 bases; junction bases not matched to a gene: 1. CDR3 amino acids: CASSQYRGTEAFF. CDR3 bases: TGTGCCAGCAGCCAATACAGGGGCACTGAAGCTTTCTTT.

This chain connects TRBV5-4 to TRBJ2-3; D unclear. In germline, CDR1 is SGHNT, CDR2 YYREEE (reference sequence). This CDR3 is built from 14 residues. Trimming pared 5 bases from V and 1 base from J, leaving 11 bases between. CDR3 amino acids: CASSSNSGTDTQYF. In nucleotides, the CDR3 is TGTGCCAGCAGTTCTAACTCGGGCACAGATACGCAGTATTTT. Full variable domain (outside the CDR3, taken from reference TRBV5-4 and TRBJ2-3): ETGVTQSPTHLIKTRGQQVTLRCSSQSGHNTVSWYQQALGQGPQFIFQYYREEENGRGNFPPRFSGLQFPNYSSELNVNALELDDSALYLCASSSNSGTDTQYFGPGTRLTVL.

The rearrangement joins TRBV27 to TRBJ2-2; a possible D gene is TRBD2 (6 bases). The germline gives CDR1 MNHEY, CDR2 SMNVEV (reference sequence). The CDR3 totals 15 residues. Trimming cost V 3 bases and J 9 bases, with 17 bases left between them. In DNA form, the CDR3 reads TGTGCCAGCAGTTTGCGGGGTGATGGATTCTGGGAGCTGTTTTTT. This sequence encodes CASSLRGDGFWELFF.

This clone has only one observation. This chain uses TRBV30 with TRBJ1-5; the D gene is possibly TRBD1 (6 bases). Trimming left V 2 bases short and J 2 bases short, with 13 bases between. Germline V gene data show CDR1 as GTSNPN and CDR2 as SVGIG (reference sequence). The CDR3 has 15 residues. CDR3 in DNA: TGTGCCTGGAGTCCTCTAGGGGGAGGCAATCAGCCCCAGCATTTT. Its translation is CAWSPLGGGNQPQHF.

This clone has only a few counts. The CDR3 sequence: CASSSSGGQPQHF. CDR3 bases: TGTGCCAGCAGTTCTTCAGGGGGTCAGCCCCAGCATTTT. This chain uses TRBV12-3 or TRBV12-4 with TRBJ1-5, with TRBD1 matching 7 bases. The CDR3 spans 13 residues. Losses at the gene ends were 4 bases for V and 6 bases for J; bases not matched to a gene: 3.

The V gene is TRBV3-1 (or the pseudogene TRBV3-2), the J gene TRBJ2-7; 8 bases agree with TRBD1. Germline CDR1 is LGHDT and CDR2 is YNNKEL (reference sequence). V shed 0 bases and J 3 bases; nucleotides not matched to a gene: 7. The CDR3 runs to 16 residues. Here the CDR3 reads CASSQDQDRVYYEQYF. CDR3 nucleotide sequence: TGTGCCAGCAGCCAAGATCAGGACAGGGTATACTACGAGCAGTACTTC.

The CDR3 region is CASRSRWTGENTEAFF. CDR3 in DNA: TGTGCCAGTAGATCGCGTTGGACAGGTGAAAACACTGAAGCTTTCTTT. The chain employs TRBV19 and TRBJ1-1, with TRBD1 matching over 7 bases. Trimming took 6 bases from V and 2 from J; bases not matched to a gene: 12. The length of the CDR3 is 16 residues. In germline, CDR1 is LNHDA, CDR2 SQIVND (reference sequence). Filled out from reference TRBV19 and TRBJ1-1, the complete variable domain reads DGGITQSPKYLFRKEGQNVTLSCEQNLNHDAMYWYRQDPGQGLRLIYYSQIVNDFQKGDIAEGYSVSREKKESFPLTVTSAQKNPTAFYLCASRSRWTGENTEAFFGQGTRLTVV.

The chain has TRBV6-5 and TRBJ1-6, with D possibly TRBD1 on 6 matching bases. Trimming took off 6 bases at V and 7 bases at J, with 13 bases between the two ends. This CDR3 is built from 14 residues. Per germline, CDR1 MNHEY and CDR2 SVGAGI. The CDR3 sequence is CASRAATGNSPLHF. As DNA, the CDR3 is TGTGCCAGCAGGGCCGCGACAGGCAATTCACCCCTCCACTTT.

V is TRBV10-3 and J is TRBJ2-5, with a weak D call TRBD2 (5 bases). This CDR3 contains 12 residues. Germline V gives CDR1 ENHRY, CDR2 SYGVKD. The V gene lost 3 bases and the J gene lost 5 bases, with 7 bases spanning the gap. The CDR3 loop reads CAISDGGETQYF. The CDR3 bases are TGTGCCATCAGTGACGGCGGGGAGACCCAGTACTTC.

The chain employs TRBV7-8 and TRBJ1-2; no definite D call. Trimming took off 5 bases at V and 6 bases at J, with 13 bases between the two ends. The CDR3 loop spans 13 amino acids. Germline V CDR1 and CDR2: SGHVS, FQNEAQ. CDR3 nucleotides: TGTGCCAGCAGCCGTCAAGCCGGAGATGGCTACACCTTC. This gives the protein CASSRQAGDGYTF.

The CDR3 here is CASSIGTSTEQYF. In DNA form, the CDR3 reads TGTGCCAGTAGTATAGGGACTAGCACCGAGCAGTACTTC. V usage is TRBV19 and J usage is TRBJ2-7; TRBD2 matches 8 bases. V lost 1 base, J lost 6 bases, and 2 bases stayed unmatched. Germline V gene sequence: CDR1 LNHDA, CDR2 SQIVND (reference sequence). The CDR3 is 13 amino acids.

This clone was found once. This chain links TRBV6-6 with TRBJ2-3, with 8 bases identical to TRBD1. The germline V gene encodes CDR1 MNHNY and CDR2 SVGAGI (reference sequence). The CDR3 length is 14 residues. Trimming took 2 bases from V and 3 from J; bases not matched to a gene: 1. The CDR3: CASSYDRGTDTQYF. In DNA, the CDR3 is TGTGCCAGCAGTTACGACAGGGGAACAGATACGCAGTATTTT.

V usage is TRBV5-4 and J usage is TRBJ1-2; possibly TRBD1 for D (5 bases). The V gene lost 4 bases and the J gene lost 3 bases, with 13 bases spanning the gap. CDR1 and CDR2 (germline): SGHNT, YYREEE (reference sequence). This CDR3 comprises 14 residues. The CDR3 here is CASSPSTTDYGYTF. CDR3 in DNA: TGTGCCAGCAGCCCCTCGACGACAGACTATGGCTACACCTTC.

This chain links TRBV5-1 with TRBJ1-4; D uncertain. V lost 4 bases, J lost 6 bases, and 19 bases lay in between. Germline V gives CDR1 SGHRS, CDR2 YFSETQ. The CDR3 contains 16 residues. CDR3 region: CASSGGSAAGHEKLFF. CDR3 in DNA: TGCGCCAGCAGCGGAGGTTCGGCCGCAGGACATGAAAAACTGTTTTTT.

This chain links TRBV9 with TRBJ2-2, with 8 bases aligning to TRBD1. V lost 4 bases, J lost 7 bases, and 9 bases stayed unmatched. Germline CDR1 reads SGDLS; CDR2 reads YYNGEE. The CDR3 runs to 15 residues. Here the CDR3 reads CASSRRTGMFGELFF. The DNA of the CDR3 is TGTGCCAGCAGCCGGAGGACAGGGATGTTCGGGGAGCTGTTTTTT.

This rearrangement joins TRBV5-6 to TRBJ2-2; the match to TRBD1 covers 8 bases. V shed 5 bases and J 5 bases; nucleotides not matched to a gene: 2. In germline, CDR1 is SGHDT, CDR2 YYEEEE. This CDR3 contains 13 residues. This chain's CDR3 is CASRTGVTGELFF. DNA of the CDR3: TGTGCCAGCAGGACAGGGGTTACCGGGGAGCTGTTTTTT.

This clone has more than one count but fewer than ten. V is TRBV4-2 and J is TRBJ2-5, with 7 bases matching TRBD2. This CDR3 comprises 14 residues. V lost 0 bases, J lost 5 bases, and 3 bases stayed unmatched. In germline, CDR1 is LGHNA, CDR2 YNFKEQ. CDR3 sequence reads: CASSQDRLAETQYF. The CDR3 DNA is TGTGCCAGCAGCCAAGATCGACTAGCTGAGACCCAGTACTTC.